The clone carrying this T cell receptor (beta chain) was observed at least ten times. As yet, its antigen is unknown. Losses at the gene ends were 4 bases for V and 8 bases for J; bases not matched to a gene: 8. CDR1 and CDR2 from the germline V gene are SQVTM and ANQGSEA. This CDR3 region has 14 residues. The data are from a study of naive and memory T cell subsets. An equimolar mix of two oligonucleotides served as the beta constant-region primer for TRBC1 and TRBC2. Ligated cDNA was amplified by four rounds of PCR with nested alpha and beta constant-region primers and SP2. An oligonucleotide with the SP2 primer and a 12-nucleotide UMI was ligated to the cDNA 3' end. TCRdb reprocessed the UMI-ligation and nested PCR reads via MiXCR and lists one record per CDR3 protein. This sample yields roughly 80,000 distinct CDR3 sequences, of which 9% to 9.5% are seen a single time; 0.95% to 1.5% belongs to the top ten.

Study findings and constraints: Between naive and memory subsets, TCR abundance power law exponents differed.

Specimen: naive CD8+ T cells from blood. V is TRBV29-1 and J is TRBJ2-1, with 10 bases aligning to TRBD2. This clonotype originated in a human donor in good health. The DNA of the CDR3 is TGCAGCGTTGTACTAGCGGGATCTGTAGATGAGCAGTTCTTC. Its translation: CSVVLAGSVDEQFF.